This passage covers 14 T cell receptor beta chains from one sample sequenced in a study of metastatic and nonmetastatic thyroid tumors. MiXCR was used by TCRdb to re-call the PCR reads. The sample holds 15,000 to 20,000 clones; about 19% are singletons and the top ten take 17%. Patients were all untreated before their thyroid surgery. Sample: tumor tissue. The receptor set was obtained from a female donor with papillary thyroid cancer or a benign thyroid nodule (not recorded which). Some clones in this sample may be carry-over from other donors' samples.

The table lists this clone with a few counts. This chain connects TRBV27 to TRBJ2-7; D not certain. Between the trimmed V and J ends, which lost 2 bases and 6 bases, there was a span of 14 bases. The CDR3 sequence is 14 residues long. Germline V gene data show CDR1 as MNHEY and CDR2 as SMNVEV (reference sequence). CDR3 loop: CASSLKQPSAEQYF. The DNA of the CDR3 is TGTGCCAGCAGTTTAAAGCAGCCAAGCGCCGAGCAGTACTTC.

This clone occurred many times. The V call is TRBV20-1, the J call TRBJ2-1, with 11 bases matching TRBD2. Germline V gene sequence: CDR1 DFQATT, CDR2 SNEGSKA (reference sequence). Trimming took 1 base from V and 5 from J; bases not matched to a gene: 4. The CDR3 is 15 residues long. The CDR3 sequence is CSARAGLAENNEQFF. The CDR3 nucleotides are TGCAGTGCTAGAGCGGGACTAGCGGAAAACAATGAGCAGTTCTTC.

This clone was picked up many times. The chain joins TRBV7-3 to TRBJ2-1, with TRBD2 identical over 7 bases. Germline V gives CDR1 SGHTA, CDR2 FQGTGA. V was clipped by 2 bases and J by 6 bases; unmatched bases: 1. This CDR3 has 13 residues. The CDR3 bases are TGTGCCAGCAGCTTAGGGGGGGGCAATGAGCAGTTCTTC. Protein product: CASSLGGGNEQFF.

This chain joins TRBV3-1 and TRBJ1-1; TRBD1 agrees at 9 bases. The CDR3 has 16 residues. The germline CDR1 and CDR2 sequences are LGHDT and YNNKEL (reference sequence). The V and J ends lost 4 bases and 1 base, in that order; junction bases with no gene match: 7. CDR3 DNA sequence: TGTGCCAGCAGCCGAGGGACAGGGAGGGGGAACACTGAAGCTTTCTTT. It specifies CASSRGTGRGNTEAFF.

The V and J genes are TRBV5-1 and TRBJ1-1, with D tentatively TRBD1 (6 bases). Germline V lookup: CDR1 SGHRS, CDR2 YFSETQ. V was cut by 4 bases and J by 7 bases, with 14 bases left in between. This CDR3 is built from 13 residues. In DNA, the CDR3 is TGCGCCAGCAGCGACGGGGGCATGGGTGAAGCTTTCTTT. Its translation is CASSDGGMGEAFF.

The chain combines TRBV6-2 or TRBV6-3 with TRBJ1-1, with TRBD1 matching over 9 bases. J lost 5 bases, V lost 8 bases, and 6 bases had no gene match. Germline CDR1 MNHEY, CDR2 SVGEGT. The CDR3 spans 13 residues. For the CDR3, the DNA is TGTGCCAGCCTAAACAGGGGGCAAACTGAAGCTTTCTTT. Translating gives CASLNRGQTEAFF.

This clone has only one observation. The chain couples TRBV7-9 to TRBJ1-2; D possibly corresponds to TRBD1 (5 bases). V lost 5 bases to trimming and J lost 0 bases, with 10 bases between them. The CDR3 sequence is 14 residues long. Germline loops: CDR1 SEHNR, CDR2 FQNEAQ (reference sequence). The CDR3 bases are TGTGCCAGCAGCCCGACAGCAACTAACTATGGCTACACCTTC. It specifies CASSPTATNYGYTF.

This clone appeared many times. The CDR3 loop reads CSARQLAGEGIRPWEQYF. The CDR3 DNA sequence: TGCAGTGCTAGGCAACTAGCGGGAGAGGGAATAAGGCCTTGGGAGCAGTACTTC. The chain carries TRBV20-1 and TRBJ2-7; 11 bases are shared with TRBD2. The V gene end was trimmed by 3 bases and the J gene end by 7 bases; junction bases not matched to a gene: 20. CDR1 DFQATT and CDR2 SNEGSKA come from the germline V gene (reference sequence). This CDR3 contains 18 residues.

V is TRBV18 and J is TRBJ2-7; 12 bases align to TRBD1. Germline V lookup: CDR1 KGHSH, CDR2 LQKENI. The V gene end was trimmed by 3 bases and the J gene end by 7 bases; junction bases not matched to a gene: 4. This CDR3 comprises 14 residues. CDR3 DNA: TGTGCCAGCTCACCGGGACAGGGGGCATTAGAGCAGTACTTC. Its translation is CASSPGQGALEQYF.

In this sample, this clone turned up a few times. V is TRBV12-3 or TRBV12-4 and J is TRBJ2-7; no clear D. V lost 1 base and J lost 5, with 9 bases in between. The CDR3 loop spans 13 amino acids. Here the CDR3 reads CASSLGVHDEQYF. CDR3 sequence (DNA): TGTGCCAGCAGTTTAGGGGTGCACGACGAGCAGTACTTC.

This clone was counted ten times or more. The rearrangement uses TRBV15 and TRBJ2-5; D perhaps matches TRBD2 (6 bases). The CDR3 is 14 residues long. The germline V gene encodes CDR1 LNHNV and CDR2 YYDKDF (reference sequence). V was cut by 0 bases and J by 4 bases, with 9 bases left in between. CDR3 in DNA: TGTGCCACCAGCAGAGAGGGGCGGGGAGAGACCCAGTACTTC. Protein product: CATSREGRGETQYF.

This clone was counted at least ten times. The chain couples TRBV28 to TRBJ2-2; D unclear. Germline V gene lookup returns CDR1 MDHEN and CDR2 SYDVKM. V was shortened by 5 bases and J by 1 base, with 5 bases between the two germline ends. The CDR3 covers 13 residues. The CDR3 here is CASSRQNTGELFF. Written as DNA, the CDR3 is TGTGCCAGCAGTCGACAGAACACCGGGGAGCTGTTTTTT.

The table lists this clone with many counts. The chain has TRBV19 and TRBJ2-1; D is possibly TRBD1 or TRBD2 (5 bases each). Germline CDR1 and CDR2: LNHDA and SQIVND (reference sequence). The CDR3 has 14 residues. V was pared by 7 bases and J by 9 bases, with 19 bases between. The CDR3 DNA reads TGTGCCAGTATTGGTATGTGGGGGAGCACTGAGCAGTTCTTC. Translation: CASIGMWGSTEQFF.

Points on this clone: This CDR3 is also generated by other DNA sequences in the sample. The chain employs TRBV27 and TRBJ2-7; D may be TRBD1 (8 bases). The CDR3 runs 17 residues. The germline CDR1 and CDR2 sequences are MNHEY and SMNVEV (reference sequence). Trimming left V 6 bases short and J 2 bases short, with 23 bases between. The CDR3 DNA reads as TGTGCCAGCAGAATAGGACAGGGAGGGATCTCGCCCTACGAGCAGTACTTC. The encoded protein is CASRIGQGGISPYEQYF.